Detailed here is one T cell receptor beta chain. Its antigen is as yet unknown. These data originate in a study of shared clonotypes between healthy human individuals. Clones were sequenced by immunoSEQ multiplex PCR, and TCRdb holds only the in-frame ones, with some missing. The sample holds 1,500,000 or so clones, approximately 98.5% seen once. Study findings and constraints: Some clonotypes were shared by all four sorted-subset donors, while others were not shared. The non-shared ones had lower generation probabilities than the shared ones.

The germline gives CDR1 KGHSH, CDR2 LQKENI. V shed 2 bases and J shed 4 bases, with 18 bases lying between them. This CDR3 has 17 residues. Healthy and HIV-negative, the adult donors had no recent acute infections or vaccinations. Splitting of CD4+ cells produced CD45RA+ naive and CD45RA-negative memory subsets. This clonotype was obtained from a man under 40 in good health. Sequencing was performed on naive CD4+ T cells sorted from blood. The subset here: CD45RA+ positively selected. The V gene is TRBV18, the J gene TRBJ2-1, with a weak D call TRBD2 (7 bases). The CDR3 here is CASSPRGSGTPYNEQFF. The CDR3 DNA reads TGTGCCAGCTCACCAAGGGGGAGCGGGACTCCGTACAATGAGCAGTTCTTC.